The 27 T cell receptor beta chains presented below share a single source sample, sequenced in a study of early T cells in non-severe SARS-CoV-2 infection. TCRdb reprocessed the 5' RACE reads with MiXCR, giving one entry per CDR3 protein. This sample yields about 77,000 distinct CDR3 sequences, of which 15% to 20% are seen a single time; roughly 3% belongs to the top ten. The sequencing input was whole blood. Receptors originate from an adult who was a healthcare worker with PCR-confirmed SARS-CoV-2 infection or an uninfected control (not recorded which).

This sequence joins TRBV9 and TRBJ2-1; 9 bases match TRBD2. Germline V lookup: CDR1 SGDLS, CDR2 YYNGEE. The junction had 12 bases not matched to a gene; V was cut back by 0 bases and J by 8 bases. CDR3 length: 17 residues. In nucleotides, the CDR3 is TGTGCCAGCAGCGTAGCTCTGGCGGGAGGGCCTAGATATGAGCAGTTCTTC. It yields the protein CASSVALAGGPRYEQFF.

The chain has TRBV15 and TRBJ2-2; D remains ambiguous. This CDR3 has 16 residues. Germline values: CDR1 LNHNV, CDR2 YYDKDF (reference sequence). V lost 0 bases to trimming and J lost 0 bases, with 8 bases between them. The CDR3 nucleotides are TGTGCCACCAGCAGAGAGATAGCAGCGAACACCGGGGAGCTGTTTTTT. It encodes CATSREIAANTGELFF. The full variable domain, with the rest looked up from reference TRBV15 and TRBJ2-2, is DAMVIQNPRYQVTQFGKPVTLSCSQTLNHNVMYWYQQKSSQAPKLLFHYYDKDFNNEADTPDNFQSRRPNTSFCFLDIRSPGLGDTAMYLCATSREIAANTGELFFGEGSRLTVL.

V usage is TRBV27 and J usage is TRBJ1-2; the match to TRBD1 covers 8 bases. This CDR3 comprises 13 residues. Germline assignment: CDR1 MNHEY and CDR2 SMNVEV (reference sequence). Trimming took 6 bases from V and 5 from J; bases not matched to a gene: 5. This CDR3 is CASRPQGEYGYTF. The CDR3 coding sequence is TGTGCCAGCAGGCCACAGGGGGAATATGGCTACACCTTC.

This clonotype has ten or more counts. The V gene is TRBV6-6, the J gene TRBJ1-5; no definite D call. There are 16 residues in the CDR3. CDR1 and CDR2 (germline): MNHNY, SVGAGI (reference sequence). The V end lost 0 bases, the J end lost 5 bases, and 14 bases lay between the germline ends. CDR3: CASSYSASGYHQPQHF. For the CDR3, the DNA is TGTGCCAGCAGTTACTCGGCGAGCGGGTATCATCAGCCCCAGCATTTT.

Only a few counts were recorded for this clonotype. The genes are TRBV29-1 and TRBJ1-1, with TRBD1 identical over 10 bases. CDR3 length equals 14 residues. Germline V gene lookup returns CDR1 SQVTM and CDR2 ANQGSEA. J lost 0 bases, V lost 6 bases, and 4 bases had no gene match. As DNA, the CDR3 is TGCAGCGTCCCGGGACAGGGGTTGAACACTGAAGCTTTCTTT. Its protein product is CSVPGQGLNTEAFF.

This clonotype turned up a few times. V gene TRBV15 combines with J gene TRBJ1-1; no clear D gene. The CDR3 is made up of 13 amino acids. CDR1 is LNHNV, CDR2 YYDKDF, per germline (reference sequence). V shed 8 bases and J shed 1 base, with 11 bases lying between them. In DNA form, the CDR3 reads TGTGCCACCTCTACGGCGGGGAACACTGAAGCTTTCTTT. This translates into CATSTAGNTEAFF.

The V gene is TRBV11-2, the J gene TRBJ2-2; 10 bases line up with TRBD2. This CDR3 contains 15 residues. J gave up 5 bases and V 3 bases, and 3 bases lay outside the gene matches. The germline V gene has CDR1 SGHAT and CDR2 FQNNGV. CDR3: CASSFTSGATGELFF. As DNA, the CDR3 is TGTGCCAGCAGCTTTACTAGCGGGGCTACCGGGGAGCTGTTTTTT. Full variable domain (rest looked up from reference TRBV11-2 and TRBJ2-2): EAGVAQSPRYKIIEKRQSVAFWCNPISGHATLYWYQQILGQGPKLLIQFQNNGVVDDSQLPKDRFSAERLKGVDSTLKIQPAKLEDSAVYLCASSFTSGATGELFFGEGSRLTVL.

The chain has TRBV2 and TRBJ2-1; D is uncertain. CDR1 and CDR2 (germline): SNHLY, FYNNEI. The CDR3 has 15 residues. Deletions cut 6 bases from V and 7 bases from J, with 19 bases between. CDR3 amino acids: CASRILASPANEQFF. As DNA, the CDR3 is TGTGCCAGCAGAATATTAGCCTCGCCTGCGAATGAGCAGTTCTTC.

This clonotype was counted ten times or more. The chain combines TRBV7-6 with TRBJ1-5, with 12 bases aligning to TRBD1. The germline V gene encodes CDR1 SGHVS and CDR2 FNYEAQ. V lost 5 bases and J lost 9; bases outside the gene matches: 11. CDR3 size: 16 residues. DNA of the CDR3: TGTGCCAGCAGCCCAAGCGCGGGACAGGGGGCGACGCCCCAGCATTTT. Protein: CASSPSAGQGATPQHF.

This clonotype was picked up a small number of times. The chain uses TRBV28 and TRBJ2-7, with 8 bases matching TRBD2. Germline V gene sequence: CDR1 MDHEN, CDR2 SYDVKM. The CDR3 is 13 amino acids. J gave up 3 bases and V 3 bases, and 1 base lay outside the gene matches. The CDR3 region is CASSFGGGYEQYF. The CDR3 DNA is TGTGCCAGCAGTTTCGGGGGGGGCTACGAGCAGTACTTC.

This clonotype has only a few counts. The chain carries TRBV28 and TRBJ2-1; 9 bases are a match to TRBD2. CDR3 length: 15 residues. CDR1 MDHEN and CDR2 SYDVKM come from the germline V gene. Trimming took 0 bases from V and 6 from J; bases not matched to a gene: 3. The CDR3 DNA reads TGTGCCAGCAGTTTATGGGCTAGCGGGGTCAATGAGCAGTTCTTC. Its translation is CASSLWASGVNEQFF.

V usage is TRBV2 and J usage is TRBJ2-5, with 14 bases that match TRBD2. The germline CDR1 and CDR2 sequences are SNHLY and FYNNEI. The ends lost 4 bases at V and 3 bases at J; junction bases unmatched: 13. This CDR3 is built from 19 residues. The CDR3, as DNA: TGTGCCAGCAGTGGGTTTGCGGGACTAGCGGGGGCCGAGAAAGAGACCCAGTACTTC. Protein product: CASSGFAGLAGAEKETQYF.

The genes are TRBV7-3 and TRBJ1-2, with D perhaps TRBD1 (5 bases). Germline V gives CDR1 SGHTA, CDR2 FQGTGA. This CDR3 contains 14 residues. The V end was cut by 5 bases, the J end by 4 bases, with 14 bases between. CDR3 sequence reads: CASSQEGAGYGYTF. The CDR3 DNA reads TGTGCCAGCAGCCAAGAAGGGGCGGGCTATGGCTACACCTTC.

The V gene is TRBV29-1, the J gene TRBJ2-5, with D perhaps matching TRBD2 (6 bases). The CDR3 is 14 amino acids. The V end was cut by 7 bases, the J end by 4 bases, with 19 bases between. In germline, CDR1 is SQVTM, CDR2 ANQGSEA. The CDR3 region is CSAQGLRVGETQYF. The CDR3 DNA reads as TGCAGCGCCCAGGGACTTAGAGTAGGAGAGACCCAGTACTTC.

In its sample, this clonotype was seen a few times. V usage is TRBV27 and J usage is TRBJ2-1, with D perhaps TRBD2 (6 bases). CDR3 size: 14 residues. Trimming took 6 bases from V and 8 from J, leaving 17 bases between them. Per the germline V gene, CDR1 is MNHEY and CDR2 is SMNVEV (reference sequence). The CDR3 sequence: CASRRGSGSDEQFF. In DNA form, the CDR3 reads TGTGCCAGCAGACGGGGGAGTGGGTCCGATGAGCAGTTCTTC.

This chain connects TRBV7-3 to TRBJ2-5; TRBD2 matches at 8 bases. The CDR3 length is 13 residues. Looked up from germline, CDR1 is SGHTA and CDR2 is FQGTGA. Losses at the gene ends were 5 bases for V and 5 bases for J; bases not matched to a gene: 4. The DNA of the CDR3 is TGTGCCAGCAGCCTCCAGCGGGAGGAGACCCAGTACTTC. Translated, it gives CASSLQREETQYF.

The CDR3 nucleotides are TGTGCCAGCAGCCATGCGATAGCTAGGGGTCTCAATGAGCAGTTCTTC. The encoded protein is CASSHAIARGLNEQFF. This sequence joins TRBV3-1 and TRBJ2-1, with D possibly matching TRBD1 (5 bases). The CDR3 is 16 residues long. The germline V gene encodes CDR1 LGHDT and CDR2 YNNKEL (reference sequence). V lost 3 bases and J 6 bases, leaving 18 bases between the germline ends.

There are a few counts of this clonotype. The chain has TRBV11-2 and TRBJ2-1; D possibly uses TRBD1 or TRBD2 (6 bases each). Between the trimmed V and J ends, which lost 4 bases and 9 bases, there was a span of 16 bases. The germline V gene has CDR1 SGHAT and CDR2 FQNNGV. CDR3 size: 14 residues. For the CDR3, the DNA is TGTGCCAGCAGCTGGGGGGCCGTTGTCGGTGAGCAGTTCTTC. Protein sequence: CASSWGAVVGEQFF.

This clonotype occurred a few times. The chain uses TRBV7-3 and TRBJ1-1, with D unclear. Germline CDR1 is SGHTA and CDR2 is FQGTGA. Trimming took off 1 base at V and 1 base at J, with 4 bases between the two ends. This CDR3 region has 13 residues. The CDR3 loop is CASSLMGNTEAFF. The CDR3 DNA follows: TGTGCCAGCAGCTTAATGGGGAACACTGAAGCTTTCTTT.

In its sample, this clonotype was seen many times. This chain connects TRBV9 to TRBJ2-3; 7 positions agree with TRBD2. CDR1 is SGDLS and CDR2 is YYNGEE in the germline V gene. CDR3 size: 16 residues. The V segment lost 4 bases and the J segment 2 bases; nucleotides outside the gene matches: 10. CDR3 residues: CASSSGLGLTTDTQYF. In nucleotides, the CDR3 is TGTGCCAGCAGCTCTGGACTAGGCTTAACCACAGATACGCAGTATTTT.

V and J are TRBV28 and TRBJ2-5, with D uncertain. The CDR3 has 13 residues. V was trimmed by 8 bases and J by 4 bases, leaving 14 bases between them. Per the germline V gene, CDR1 is MDHEN and CDR2 is SYDVKM. DNA of the CDR3: TGTGCCAGCGGCCTTCTCGGGTCAGAGACCCAGTACTTC. This encodes CASGLLGSETQYF.

A single count supports this clonotype. The CDR3 is CASSRTGAQGTEAFF. The CDR3 DNA sequence: TGTGCCAGCAGCCGCACAGGGGCGCAGGGCACTGAAGCTTTCTTT. The rearrangement uses TRBV7-3 and TRBJ1-1; 7 bases are shared with TRBD1. Trimming took 5 bases from V and 4 from J; bases not matched to a gene: 10. Germline V gene data show CDR1 as SGHTA and CDR2 as FQGTGA. The CDR3 is 15 residues long.

This chain connects TRBV11-2 to TRBJ2-2; perhaps TRBD2 as D (5 bases). CDR3 size: 16 residues. Between the trimmed V and J ends, which lost 5 bases and 0 bases, there was a span of 13 bases. CDR1 SGHAT and CDR2 FQNNGV come from the germline V gene. This CDR3 is CASSPRAGPNTGELFF. The CDR3 coding sequence is TGTGCCAGCAGCCCGCGGGCAGGACCGAACACCGGGGAGCTGTTTTTT.

V is TRBV5-1 and J is TRBJ2-2; the match to TRBD2 covers 10 bases. The CDR3 loop spans 16 amino acids. Germline V gene sequence: CDR1 SGHRS, CDR2 YFSETQ. V shed 4 bases and J 4 bases; nucleotides not matched to a gene: 7. In DNA form, the CDR3 reads TGCGCCAGCAGCCCCCTCAGCGGGGGGGCCACCGGGGAGCTGTTTTTT. This sequence encodes CASSPLSGGATGELFF.

This clonotype appeared a few times. The chain joins TRBV12-3 or TRBV12-4 to TRBJ2-7; D is perhaps TRBD1 or TRBD2 (6 bases each). V was cut by 0 bases and J by 4 bases, with 10 bases left in between. The CDR3 totals 14 residues. The CDR3 sequence is CASSLAEGGYEQYF. CDR3 bases: TGTGCCAGCAGTTTAGCGGAGGGGGGATACGAGCAGTACTTC.

This clonotype was seen only a few times. The rearrangement uses TRBV6-1 and TRBJ1-2; D unclear. The CDR3 runs to 12 residues. Germline V lookup: CDR1 MNHNS, CDR2 SASEGT. V was trimmed by 4 bases and J by 6 bases, leaving 9 bases between them. CDR3 residues: CASSGGPHGYTF. CDR3 coding DNA: TGTGCCAGCAGTGGCGGGCCGCATGGCTACACCTTC.

In its sample, this clonotype was seen once. This sequence joins TRBV10-3 and TRBJ1-1; no clear D gene. This CDR3 has 14 amino acids. The germline CDR1 and CDR2 sequences are ENHRY and SYGVKD. Trimming left V 2 bases short and J 1 base short, with 8 bases between. The CDR3 region has the DNA TGTGCCATCAGTGAGGGACCCTGGAACACTGAAGCTTTCTTT. This sequence encodes CAISEGPWNTEAFF.